The next 10 T cell receptor beta chains were all read from a single sample in a study of CD4 T cells in relation to SARS-CoV-2 and coronaviruses. The method was immunoSEQ multiplex PCR; TCRdb's version includes in-frame clones alone and lacks a portion of them. The table lists around 54,000 clones, under 95% of them singletons. Sequences were obtained from naive CD4+ T cells from PBMCs. The subset: naive CD4+ T cells isolated by negative enrichment. All receptors derive from an adult with COVID-19.

This chain connects TRBV24-1 to TRBJ2-1, with D unclear. Germline CDR1 is KGHDR and CDR2 is SFDVKD. The CDR3 consists of 16 residues. V was cut by 4 bases and J by 6 bases, with 18 bases left in between. CDR3 nucleotide sequence: TGTGCCACCAGTGACCGAAATTGGCCCGCCGTCAATGAGCAGTTCTTC. Its protein product is CATSDRNWPAVNEQFF.

The chain employs TRBV28 and TRBJ2-7; 7 bases line up with TRBD1. CDR1 MDHEN and CDR2 SYDVKM come from the germline V gene. The CDR3 totals 14 residues. V trimming: 7 bases; J trimming: 2 bases; junction bases outside the gene matches: 8. CDR3 region: CASTGPGQPYEQYF. CDR3 coding DNA: TGTGCCAGCACTGGACCGGGACAGCCCTACGAGCAGTACTTC.

This chain connects TRBV7-3 to TRBJ1-6; a possible D gene is TRBD1 (6 bases). CDR1 is SGHTA and CDR2 is FQGTGA in the germline V gene. This CDR3 is built from 16 residues. The V and J ends lost 1 base and 8 bases respectively, with 15 bases between them. CDR3 nucleotides: TGTGCCAGCAGCTTAAATGGGGGCGCAGTAGATTCACCCCTCCACTTT. This translates into CASSLNGGAVDSPLHF.

J is TRBJ1-2 and V is TRBV5-1, with TRBD1 matching 7 bases. Germline V lookup: CDR1 SGHRS, CDR2 YFSETQ. The CDR3 totals 13 residues. The J segment lost 8 bases and the V segment lost 5 bases, leaving 9 bases of the junction unmatched. The CDR3 is CASRPITGEGYTF. CDR3 nucleotide sequence: TGCGCCAGCAGACCTATTACAGGGGAGGGCTACACCTTC.

The CDR3 loop is CASSQGRLSSYNEQFF. For the CDR3, the DNA is TGTGCCAGCAGCCAGGGGCGCCTGAGCTCCTACAATGAGCAGTTCTTC. This chain joins TRBV14 and TRBJ2-1, with a tentative D call TRBD1 (5 bases). V dropped 3 bases and J dropped 0 bases, with 12 bases sitting between them. The CDR3 has 16 residues. The germline V gene encodes CDR1 SGHDN and CDR2 FVKESK.

This clone was detected once. V usage is TRBV15 and J usage is TRBJ2-4; D is possibly TRBD1 (5 bases). CDR3 size: 19 residues. V gave up 3 bases and J gave up 0 bases, with 21 bases separating them. The V gene's germline CDR1 is LNHNV and CDR2 YYDKDF (reference sequence). The CDR3, as DNA: TGTGCCACCAGCAGCATTGGACAACTTACCTACCTAGCCAAAAACATTCAGTACTTC. Translating gives CATSSIGQLTYLAKNIQYF.

The chain links TRBV24-1 to TRBJ1-2; D gene ambiguous. V lost 3 bases and J 4 bases, leaving 14 bases between the germline ends. Looked up from germline, CDR1 is KGHDR and CDR2 is SFDVKD. This CDR3 region has 15 residues. CDR3 sequence (DNA): TGTGCCACCAGTGATCCCGCCCTAGACATCTATGGCTACACCTTC. It codes for CATSDPALDIYGYTF.

The chain is built from TRBV7-5 and TRBJ2-7; the table's D call, TRBD1, was not checked against the DNA. TRBV7-5 is shown as a pseudogene. The CDR3 consists of 17 residues. The CDR3 region is CVRSLGRSGLESYEQYF. CDR3 DNA sequence: TGTGTCAGAAGCTTAGGTCGATCAGGCTTAGAATCCTACGAGCAGTACTTC.

The gene calls are TRBV12-3 or TRBV12-4 and TRBJ2-1, with D uncertain. CDR3 length: 13 amino acids. Trimming cost V 2 bases and J 5 bases, with 7 bases left between them. The CDR3 sequence is CASSLNGNNEQFF. The CDR3 region has the DNA TGTGCCAGCAGTTTAAACGGTAACAATGAGCAGTTCTTC.

V usage is TRBV2 and J usage is TRBJ1-1; D ambiguous. Germline V gene sequence: CDR1 SNHLY, CDR2 FYNNEI. This CDR3 is 12 amino acids long. Trimming stripped 4 bases from V and 3 bases from J, with 6 bases between. CDR3 protein: CASSGGDTEAFF. CDR3 sequence (DNA): TGTGCCAGCAGTGGGGGAGACACTGAAGCTTTCTTT.